One and the same sample provided the 29 T cell receptor beta chains below, sequenced in a study of T cell repertoires in cytomegalovirus infection (dated by TCRdb to about 2019). No antigens are known for them. Sequencer: Illumina HiSeq 1500. In-frame beta chains were kept once TCRdb had trimmed the public reads at Q25 with fastp and called clones with MiXCR. Entries that share a CDR3 protein sequence are merged under the most common genes and DNA. Present in this sample are over 250,000 distinct CDR3 sequences, approximately 22% of which were seen just once. Roughly a fifth of the sample comes from the top ten. This specimen's treatment or condition label, interpreted: in vitro stimulation with specific CMV peptide epitopes to enrich CMV-specific T cells. Sequenced material: cultured PBMCs, taken from culture after CMV antigen stimulation. The receptors here all came from a human donor in good health (CMV status not recorded). Some clones in this sample may be carry-over from other donors' samples.

This clonotype was picked up a small number of times. V usage is TRBV5-1 and J usage is TRBJ1-2; no clear D gene. V lost 2 bases and J 1 base, leaving 9 bases between the germline ends. The CDR3 loop spans 14 amino acids. The germline V gene encodes CDR1 SGHRS and CDR2 YFSETQ. Here the CDR3 DNA reads TGCGCCAGCAGCTTACGGTCGGATAACTATGGCTACACCTTC. It translates to CASSLRSDNYGYTF.

There are a few counts of this clonotype. The chain couples TRBV18 to TRBJ2-3; maybe TRBD2 (6 bases). Between the trimmed V and J ends, which lost 3 bases and 5 bases, there was a span of 9 bases. The CDR3 length is 13 residues. Germline-derived CDR1 and CDR2 are KGHSH and LQKENI. The CDR3, as DNA: TGTGCCAGCTCACCGGGACTTCAAGATACGCAGTATTTT. This sequence encodes CASSPGLQDTQYF.

The chain couples TRBV12-3 or TRBV12-4 to TRBJ1-3; TRBD1 might be the D (6 bases). This CDR3 is built from 14 residues. V lost 6 bases and J 2 bases, leaving 11 bases between the germline ends. Written as DNA, the CDR3 is TGTGCCAGCAGGCCCCAGGGGCCTGGAAACACCATATATTTT. Translated: CASRPQGPGNTIYF.

The sample holds a few counts of this clonotype. The chain is built from TRBV12-3 or TRBV12-4 and TRBJ2-5; D is ambiguous. V was shortened by 1 base and J by 7 bases, with 13 bases between the two germline ends. The CDR3 consists of 14 residues. CDR3: CASSLGQQTGTQYF. The DNA of the CDR3 is TGTGCCAGCAGTTTAGGGCAGCAAACGGGGACCCAGTACTTC.

The chain's CDR3 is CASSLAGTGVHEQYF. The CDR3 DNA reads TGTGCCAGCAGCCTCGCCGGGACAGGGGTCCACGAGCAGTACTTC. V is TRBV7-2 and J is TRBJ2-7; 10 positions agree with TRBD1. The germline V gene has CDR1 SGHTA and CDR2 FQGNSA. The CDR3 is 15 residues long. The ends lost 5 bases at V and 5 bases at J; junction bases unmatched: 9.

The CDR3 DNA sequence: TGTGCCAGCAGCTTTACTCTTACTAGCGGGAGTTATTTGAATGAGCAGTTCTTC. Amino acid sequence: CASSFTLTSGSYLNEQFF. This chain connects TRBV28 to TRBJ2-1; TRBD2 matches at 11 bases. Trimming took 6 bases from V and 7 from J; bases not matched to a gene: 17. From germline, CDR1 is MDHEN and CDR2 SYDVKM. The CDR3 totals 18 residues.

In its sample, this clonotype was seen many times. The chain carries TRBV11-3 and TRBJ2-1; 8 nucleotides agree with TRBD2. This CDR3 has 17 residues. CDR1 is SGHNT, CDR2 YENEEA, per germline. V trimming: 0 bases; J trimming: 2 bases; junction bases outside the gene matches: 6. The CDR3 loop is CASSLDQSGSTYNEQFF. The CDR3 DNA is TGTGCCAGCAGCTTAGACCAAAGCGGGAGCACCTACAATGAGCAGTTCTTC.

This clonotype appeared many times. V gene TRBV7-2 combines with J gene TRBJ2-1; D is ambiguous. This CDR3 contains 11 residues. Looked up from germline, CDR1 is SGHTA and CDR2 is FQGNSA. With 3 bases removed from V and 9 bases from J, the gap between germline ends came to 6 bases. CDR3 DNA: TGTGCCAGCAGCTTCCGGGCTGAGCAGTTCTTC. Translation gives CASSFRAEQFF. The variable domain in full, completed from reference TRBV7-2 and TRBJ2-1, reads GAGVSQSPSNKVTEKGKDVELRCDPISGHTALYWYRQSLGQGLEFLIYFQGNSAPDKSGLPSDRFSAERTGGSVSTLTIQRTQQEDSAVYLCASSFRAEQFFGPGTRLTVL.

The rearrangement links TRBV4-2 to TRBJ2-5; D is undetermined. The CDR3 extends over 14 amino acids. Germline CDR1 and CDR2: LGHNA and YNFKEQ. With 0 bases removed from V and 7 bases from J, the gap between germline ends came to 12 bases. The CDR3 DNA reads as TGTGCCAGCAGCCAAGAAGCGTGGTCAGGGACCCAGTACTTC. Translation gives CASSQEAWSGTQYF.

This clonotype appeared many times. This CDR3 is CASSPPDRPYGYTF. The CDR3 DNA is TGTGCCAGTAGTCCGCCGGACAGGCCCTATGGCTACACCTTC. The chain links TRBV19 to TRBJ1-2; 7 bases are shared with TRBD1. The germline V gene has CDR1 LNHDA and CDR2 SQIVND (reference sequence). The CDR3 is 14 amino acids. V shed 5 bases, J shed 4 bases, and the junction held 7 bases outside the gene matches. The full variable domain, with the rest looked up from reference TRBV19 and TRBJ1-2, is DGGITQSPKYLFRKEGQNVTLSCEQNLNHDAMYWYRQDPGQGLRLIYYSQIVNDFQKGDIAEGYSVSREKKESFPLTVTSAQKNPTAFYLCASSPPDRPYGYTFGSGTRLTVV.

The V call is TRBV10-3, the J call TRBJ2-1, with D possibly being TRBD1 (5 bases). Germline CDR1 and CDR2: ENHRY and SYGVKD. Trimming took 9 bases from V and 0 from J, leaving 12 bases between them. The CDR3 sequence is 14 residues long. CDR3 in DNA: TGTGCCATTCAACGAGACAGCTCCTACAATGAGCAGTTCTTC. It encodes CAIQRDSSYNEQFF.

The chain uses TRBV25-1 and TRBJ2-3; D not resolved. Trimming cost V 3 bases and J 6 bases, with 10 bases left between them. The CDR3 consists of 13 residues. Germline V lookup: CDR1 MGHDK, CDR2 SYGVNS. The CDR3: CASSEWGRDTQYF. The DNA for the CDR3 is TGTGCCAGCAGTGAGTGGGGTCGGGATACGCAGTATTTT.

At least ten counts were recorded for this clonotype. The genes are TRBV7-7 and TRBJ2-1, with TRBD1 matching 10 bases. The germline gives CDR1 SSHAT, CDR2 FNYEAQ (reference sequence). The CDR3 is 13 residues long. Unmatched junction bases numbered 8, after V lost 9 bases and J lost 9 bases. The CDR3 DNA reads as TGTGCCAGTAGGGGACAGGGGAGTTCTGAGCAGTTCTTC. Protein product: CASRGQGSSEQFF.

V gene TRBV18 combines with J gene TRBJ2-2; 9 bases map to TRBD2. Germline values: CDR1 KGHSH, CDR2 LQKENI. CDR3 size: 17 residues. Trimming at V came to 3 bases and at J to 6 bases, leaving 11 bases not matched to a gene. The CDR3 is CASSPRLTSGLAGELFF. The CDR3 DNA follows: TGTGCCAGCTCACCGCGACTCACTAGCGGGCTGGCCGGGGAGCTGTTTTTT. The entire variable domain, with the rest obtained from reference TRBV18 and TRBJ2-2, is as follows: NAGVMQNPRHLVRRRGQEARLRCSPMKGHSHVYWYRQLPEEGLKFMVYLQKENIIDESGMPKERFSAEFPKEGPSILRIQQVVRGDSAAYFCASSPRLTSGLAGELFFGEGSRLTVL.

Notes on this clonotype: A read error is possible here, since a much larger clone lies one base away. V usage is TRBV7-2 and J usage is TRBJ1-5, with D hard to call. The CDR3 is made up of 14 amino acids. V dropped 9 bases and J dropped 6 bases, with 18 bases sitting between them. Germline assignment: CDR1 SGHTA and CDR2 FQGNSA. The chain's CDR3 is CARSDSPGVQPQHF. The CDR3 DNA reads TGTGCCAGAAGCGATTCCCCAGGAGTTCAGCCCCAGCATTTT. Full variable domain (rest looked up from reference TRBV7-2 and TRBJ1-5): GAGVSQSPSNKVTEKGKDVELRCDPISGHTALYWYRQSLGQGLEFLIYFQGNSAPDKSGLPSDRFSAERTGGSVSTLTIQRTQQEDSAVYLCARSDSPGVQPQHFGDGTRLSIL.

The chain joins TRBV6-2 or TRBV6-3 to TRBJ2-7, with 14 bases matching TRBD2. Germline values: CDR1 MNHEY, CDR2 SVGEGT. V lost 4 bases and J lost 2; bases outside the gene matches: 7. The CDR3 loop spans 17 amino acids. The CDR3 spells CASSSGLAGAKTYEQYF. CDR3 DNA sequence: TGTGCCAGCAGTTCGGGACTAGCGGGAGCAAAAACCTACGAGCAGTACTTC.

This clonotype appeared many times. The CDR3 DNA is TGTGCCAGCAGTTTACTAGCCGGCATGGACGAGCAGTACTTC. Translated: CASSLLAGMDEQYF. The genes are TRBV12-3 or TRBV12-4 and TRBJ2-7, with D perhaps matching TRBD2 (5 bases). Trimming cost V 2 bases and J 5 bases, with 13 bases left between them. This CDR3 has 14 amino acids.

The gene calls are TRBV11-3 and TRBJ1-1; D not resolved. Germline CDR1 reads SGHNT; CDR2 reads YENEEA. V was shortened by 3 bases and J by 5 bases, with 7 bases between the two germline ends. The CDR3 is 12 residues long. In DNA form, the CDR3 reads TGTGCCAGCAGCTTTCCGATGACTGAAGCTTTCTTT. Protein product: CASSFPMTEAFF.

The V and J genes are TRBV30 and TRBJ1-6; no clear D gene. Trimming stripped 2 bases from V and 9 bases from J, with 14 bases between. Germline V lookup: CDR1 GTSNPN, CDR2 SVGIG (reference sequence). The CDR3 contains 14 residues. Written as DNA, the CDR3 is TGTGCCTGGAGTACGACCTCGGGAGGTTCACCCCTCCACTTT. Translation gives CAWSTTSGGSPLHF.

V is TRBV19 and J is TRBJ2-7; D might be TRBD2 (6 bases). The CDR3 runs 14 residues. With 2 bases removed from V and 4 bases from J, the gap between germline ends came to 12 bases. CDR1 is LNHDA and CDR2 is SQIVND in the germline V gene (reference sequence). CDR3 amino acids: CASSISDGGYEQYF. In nucleotides, the CDR3 is TGTGCCAGTAGTATATCGGACGGGGGTTACGAGCAGTACTTC.

CDR3 in amino acids: CSARDTRTGANEQYF. For the CDR3, the DNA is TGCAGTGCTAGAGATACACGCACGGGAGCGAACGAGCAGTACTTC. The chain combines TRBV20-1 with TRBJ2-7, with D maybe TRBD2 (6 bases). V dropped 0 bases and J dropped 5 bases, with 17 bases sitting between them. In germline, CDR1 is DFQATT, CDR2 SNEGSKA (reference sequence). CDR3 length equals 15 residues.

Ten or more counts support this clonotype. This rearrangement joins TRBV7-2 to TRBJ2-3, with 9 bases aligning to TRBD2. The trim removed 4 bases at V and 7 bases at J, leaving 18 bases unmatched. CDR1 SGHTA and CDR2 FQGNSA come from the germline V gene. This CDR3 has 18 amino acids. The CDR3 region is CASSSGTSSPVGLYTQYF. DNA of the CDR3: TGTGCCAGCAGCTCCGGGACTAGCAGCCCCGTAGGACTGTATACGCAGTATTTT.

The J gene is TRBJ2-1, the V gene TRBV28; D remains unclear. The ends were cut back, 2 bases at V and 3 bases at J, with 5 bases in the middle. The length of the CDR3 is 13 residues. Germline CDR1 is MDHEN and CDR2 is SYDVKM. CDR3 nucleotides: TGTGCCAGCAGTTTAGCCGACTACAATGAGCAGTTCTTC. Its protein is CASSLADYNEQFF.

This sequence joins TRBV2 and TRBJ1-3; maybe TRBD1 (6 bases). The CDR3 loop spans 19 amino acids. Trimming cost V 0 bases and J 4 bases, with 22 bases left between them. Germline V gene lookup returns CDR1 SNHLY and CDR2 FYNNEI. CDR3 nucleotides: TGTGCCAGCAGTGAAGCGCGGGCAGGGGCTGTGAGATCGGGAAACACCATATATTTT. Protein: CASSEARAGAVRSGNTIYF.

There are many counts of this clonotype. This chain joins TRBV6-4 and TRBJ2-3, with 8 bases matching TRBD2. The CDR3 covers 14 residues. Germline CDR1 MRHNA, CDR2 SNTAGT. Losses at the gene ends were 3 bases for V and 1 base for J; bases not matched to a gene: 0. The CDR3 spells CASSEREGTDTQYF. CDR3 coding DNA: TGTGCCAGCAGTGAGCGGGAGGGCACAGATACGCAGTATTTT.

There are many counts of this clonotype. The chain combines TRBV7-2 with TRBJ2-3; 8 bases are a match to TRBD2. J lost 2 bases, V lost 2 bases, and 3 bases had no gene match. Germline V CDR1 and CDR2: SGHTA, FQGNSA. The CDR3 is made up of 15 amino acids. The CDR3 DNA reads TGTGCCAGCAGCTTACGGACTAGCTTCACAGATACGCAGTATTTT. Translating it yields CASSLRTSFTDTQYF.

This clonotype appeared many times. For the CDR3, the DNA is TGTGCCAGCAGCCCAGACCCCAGGGGCGAGCAGTACGTC. Protein: CASSPDPRGEQYV. The rearrangement uses TRBV7-2 and TRBJ2-7, with D possibly being TRBD1 (6 bases). CDR1 is SGHTA, CDR2 FQGNSA, per germline. The CDR3 extends over 13 amino acids. V lost 5 bases and J lost 6, with 14 bases in between.

This clonotype has ten or more counts. CDR3 residues: CASSHEAGSLNEQFF. CDR3 sequence (DNA): TGTGCCAGCAGCCACGAAGCCGGGAGCCTAAATGAGCAGTTCTTC. This chain connects TRBV4-2 to TRBJ2-1, with a tentative D call TRBD2 (6 bases). The CDR3 sequence is 15 residues long. The V gene lost 3 bases and the J gene lost 7 bases, with 16 bases spanning the gap. Germline CDR1 is LGHNA and CDR2 is YNFKEQ.

Written as DNA, the CDR3 is TGTGCCAGCAGCGTAGGTCCAACTAACACTGAAGCTTTCTTT. It specifies CASSVGPTNTEAFF. The chain recombines TRBV9 with TRBJ1-1; D is unclear. CDR1 SGDLS and CDR2 YYNGEE come from the germline V gene. The CDR3 is made up of 14 amino acids. The V end was cut by 0 bases, the J end by 2 bases, with 8 bases between.